This record looks at one T cell receptor beta chain sequence and its context. This CDR3 has 14 residues. Germline V CDR1 and CDR2: MNHEY, SVGAGI. Losses at the gene ends were 7 bases for V and 5 bases for J; bases not matched to a gene: 9. The sample originates from a study of blood T cell repertoires in COVID-19. Study-level information: The United States, Italy and Spain supplied acute and convalescent COVID-19 samples. The cDNA or gDNA used as material had been derived from T cells, B-cell-depleted T cells, or PBMCs.

Authors' processing steps: Reference gene primer amplification gave estimated nucleated cell counts. The protocol was immunoSEQ multiplex PCR, while the TCRdb copy is restricted to in-frame clones and leaves out a portion. The V and J calls and the clone size are those of that table, but D and trimming were determined from the DNA. The table lists hundreds of thousands of clones, approximately 81% of them singletons. The genes are TRBV6-5 and TRBJ2-7; the match to TRBD1 covers 9 bases. Source material: peripheral blood. The origin of this receptor is a woman of 80 years or more with active or convalescent COVID-19. In DNA, the CDR3 is TGTGCCAGCAACAAACAGGGGGCTAGCAACGAGCAGTACTTC. It codes for CASNKQGASNEQYF.